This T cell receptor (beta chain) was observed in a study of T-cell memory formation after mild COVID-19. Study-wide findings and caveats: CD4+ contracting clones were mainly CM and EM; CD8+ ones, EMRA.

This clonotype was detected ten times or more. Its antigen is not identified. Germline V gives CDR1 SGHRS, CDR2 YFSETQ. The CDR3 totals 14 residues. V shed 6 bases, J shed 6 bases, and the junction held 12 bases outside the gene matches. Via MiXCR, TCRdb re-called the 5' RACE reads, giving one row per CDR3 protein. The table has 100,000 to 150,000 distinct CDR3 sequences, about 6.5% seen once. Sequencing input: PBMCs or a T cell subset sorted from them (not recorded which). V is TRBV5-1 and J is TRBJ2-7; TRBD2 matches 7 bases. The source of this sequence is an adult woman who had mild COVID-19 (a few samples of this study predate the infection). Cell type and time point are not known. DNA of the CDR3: TGCGCCAGCATCCTGGACGCGGGGGTCGGCGAGCAGTACTTC. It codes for CASILDAGVGEQYF.